One T cell receptor (beta chain) is described in this entry. The antigen remains undetermined. Its ends do not fully match the called genes, so a read error is possible. Isolated PBMCs totaled at least 7 million in each sample. The data originate from a study of blood T cells in healthy people across ages. Overall study: The capture of about one barcoded beta molecule per two T cells was achieved by template switching. Findings and caveats of the study: Roughly linear declines in TCR beta diversity per million T cells occurred with age.

Germline loops: CDR1 SGHTA, CDR2 FQGNSA. The CDR3 runs to 13 residues. With a J-beta primer mix and a sample-barcoded 5' primer, a second PCR ran about 7 to 12 cycles. Through a template-switch adaptor with 12 random nucleotides, each cDNA molecule received a tag. TCRdb redid the calling of the 5' RACE reads with MiXCR, one entry per CDR3 protein. Seen here are fewer than 2 million distinct CDR3 sequences, roughly 43% observed once, and the top ten hold around 23%. The receptor was derived from a human donor in good health. The chain recombines TRBV7-2 with TRBJ1-5; D is ambiguous. Sequencing was done on a sample of blood. CDR3 coding DNA: TGTGCCAGCAACTTTAAGGTGTATCAGCCCCGGCATTTT. Protein product: CASNFKVYQPRHF.